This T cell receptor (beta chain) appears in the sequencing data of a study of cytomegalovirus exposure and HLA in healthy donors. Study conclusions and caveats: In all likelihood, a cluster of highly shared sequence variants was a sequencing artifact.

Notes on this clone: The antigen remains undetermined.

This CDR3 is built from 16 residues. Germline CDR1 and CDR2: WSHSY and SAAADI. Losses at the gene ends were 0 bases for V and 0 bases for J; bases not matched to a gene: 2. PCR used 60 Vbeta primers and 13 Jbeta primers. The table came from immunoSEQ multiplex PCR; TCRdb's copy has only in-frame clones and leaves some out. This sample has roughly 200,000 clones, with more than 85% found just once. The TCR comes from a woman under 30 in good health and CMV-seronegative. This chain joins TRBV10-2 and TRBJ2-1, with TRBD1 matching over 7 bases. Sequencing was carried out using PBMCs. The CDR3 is CASSESAGGSYNEQFF. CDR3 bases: TGCGCCAGCAGTGAGTCAGCAGGGGGCTCCTACAATGAGCAGTTCTTC.